The present entry profiles one T cell receptor (beta chain) with its context. Its specific antigen is unknown. Nothing much larger sits one base from this clone, and base qualities are not available. Participants in the prospective study were enrolled through a virtual design, were aged roughly 18 to 100 years, and lived in fewer than 30 United States geographic areas. In the prospective study, participants were assigned to cohorts based on the clinical history participants reported in a screening survey and a study questionnaire. For ImmuneRACE Cohort 3, a participant was defined as recovered based on two consecutive negative NP/OP PCR tests, clearance by a healthcare professional, or resolution of symptoms. Mobile phlebotomists in the prospective study collected whole blood, serum and a nasopharyngeal or oropharyngeal swab from every participant. Additional blood draws and questionnaires over an approximately two-month period could optionally be provided by prospective study participants. Prospective study blood samples were shipped either frozen or at room temperature before DNA extraction.

This sample was included in a study of blood T cell repertoires in COVID-19 (dated by TCRdb to the early 2020s). Broadly, across the study: The collaborator samples originated in the United States, Italy and Spain and spanned the acute and convalescent phases of COVID-19. Deeply sampled blood TCRbeta repertoires from subjects exposed to, actively infected with, or recovered from COVID-19 were included in the dataset. A de-identified subject ID, COVID-19 status, age in years and sex were almost always included in the sample metadata. The samples were drawn from two sources: the first 160 participants of the ongoing ImmuneRACE study, and 1,000 to 1,500 subjects contributed by 6 global collaborators. The repertoires were made available in a free public database intended to serve as a resource for research on the immune response to SARS-CoV-2. The material from the prospective study consisted of cDNA or gDNA derived from T cells, B-cell-depleted T cells, or PBMCs. HLA class I and class II types, where available, came from metadata supplied by the sample provider rather than from assay-based typing. Study-level results and caveats: The quantity of clinical and demographic metadata differed by source and by participant and was supplied without curation.

V is reduced by 4 bases and J by 4 bases, leaving a spacing of 10 bases between them. Looking up the germline V gene (reference sequence) yields CDR1 SEHNR and CDR2 FQNEAQ. Counted from cysteine to phenylalanine, this CDR3 has 13 amino acids. Only the CDR3 DNA is retained, 39 bases long and in frame from the first base. The immunoSEQ Assay, a bias-controlled multiplex PCR, was used to amplify TCRbeta CDR3 regions from genomic DNA. Turning to the authors' computational methods: The number of nucleated cells in each sample was estimated from the amplification of reference gene primers within the assay. To quantify the absolute abundance of each unique TCRbeta CDR3 rearrangement, sequence reads were collapsed and filtered. For each sample, productive Simpson clonality was calculated as the square root of Simpson's diversity index across productive rearrangements. Drawn from immuneACCESS, this table holds only the in-frame rearrangements with V and J called that TCRdb kept. Clones are partly lost; checked studies trace under half to an unresolved V gene and leave the rest unexplained. V and J calls plus clone size are reproduced from that table; the DNA served to infer D and trimming. The sample table contains approximately 150,000 clones; only one count was recorded for over 80% of them. Clones ranked in the top ten supply 6.2% of the sample.

This sequence originates from a middle-aged woman who had recovered from COVID-19. This chain joins TRBV7-9 to TRBJ1-1; the D gene cannot be resolved reliably. Input material: PBMCs or T cells enriched from blood (not recorded which). The DNA is TGTGCCAGCAGCTCACGAGGTGGCACTGAAGCTTTCTTT. The resulting protein is CASSSRGGTEAFF.